This is a list of T cell receptor beta chains from one sample in a study of T cell clonotyping in hematopoietic cell transplantation. TCRdb keeps only in-frame clones here, not all; method: immunoSEQ multiplex PCR. The data show around 1,800 clones, 76% seen once. What was sequenced was peripheral blood mononuclear cells. These receptors originate from a man aged 30 to 45 in good health. Some clones in this sample may be carry-over from other donors' samples. The CDR3 runs from the conserved cysteine through the conserved F or W.

CDR3	V
CASSQDPGLGGYTF	TRBV4-1
CAGDRGLTGELFF	TRBV2
CASRTVATGHYGYTF	TRBV19
CASSLWGLGNQPQHF	TRBV5-4
CSAKGLADTGELFF	TRBV29-1
CAKRRDSQETQYF	TRBV23-1
CASSFQGTYGYTF	TRBV5-1
CASSPSGRISGNTIYF	TRBV4-3
CASSPTGGGQGEQYF	TRBV4-2
CAWSRGNQPQHF	TRBV30
CASSRDSGTGELFF	TRBV7-7
CAWSVDPYLKTQYF	TRBV30
CASSERFRQQFNSPLHF	TRBV6-1
CASSFGTSVAEQYF	TRBV5-1
CASSEWGGTEAFF	TRBV2
CASSLGPVGYTEAFF	TRBV7-1
CASSPTSGSNNEQFF	TRBV4-2
CASGLHRAIQETQYF	TRBV7-7
CASSSSGGANTEAFF	TRBV6-1
CASSFRENTEAFF	TRBV11-2
CASRGKGPYGYTF	TRBV6-6
CASSLELLGSQTQYF	TRBV7-6
CASSVGPTGRGIRGPPNTEAFF	TRBV9
CAWSVQADTEAFF	TRBV30
CASGSTQGSSEAFF	TRBV6-1
CAISFGEDTEAFF	TRBV10-3
CASSIDTQEETQYF	TRBV19
CASSPVNSPLHF	TRBV2
CSVERVASGNADTQYF	TRBV29-1
CASSQGDTEAFF	TRBV4-1
CASSEFDTQTGEPFF	TRBV6-1
CASSELPEGSLYTF	TRBV25-1
CASNYNSPLHF	TRBV28
CASSLPGEGTEAFF	TRBV5-8
CASGTVQTSSGNTIYF	TRBV28
CASSLNRNAIYEQYF	TRBV5-1
CASSPGTGVGEQYF	TRBV18
CSAWGKETQYF	TRBV29-1
CASSLQGYQPQHF	TRBV13
CASRIQGKLAVVHTDTQYF	TRBV6-9
CASSWGLPDEAFF	TRBV7-2
CASSRGATDTQYF	TRBV4-1
CASKRQEGADTQYF	TRBV6-4
CAWSVRGANTEAFF	TRBV30
CASSLMRQIQSRANVLTF	TRBV19
CASSADGDNYGYTF	TRBV9